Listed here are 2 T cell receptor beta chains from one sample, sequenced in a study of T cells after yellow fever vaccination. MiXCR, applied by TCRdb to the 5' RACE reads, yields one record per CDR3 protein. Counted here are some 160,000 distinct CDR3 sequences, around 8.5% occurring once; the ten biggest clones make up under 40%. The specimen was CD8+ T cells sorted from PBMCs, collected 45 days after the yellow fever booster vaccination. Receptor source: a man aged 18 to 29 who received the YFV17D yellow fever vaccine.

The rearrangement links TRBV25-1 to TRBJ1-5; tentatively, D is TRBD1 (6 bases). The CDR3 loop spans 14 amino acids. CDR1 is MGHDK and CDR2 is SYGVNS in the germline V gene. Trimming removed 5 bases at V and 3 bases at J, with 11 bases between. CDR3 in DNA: TGTGCCAGCAGTTTCAGGGGACACAATCAGCCCCAGCATTTT. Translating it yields CASSFRGHNQPQHF.

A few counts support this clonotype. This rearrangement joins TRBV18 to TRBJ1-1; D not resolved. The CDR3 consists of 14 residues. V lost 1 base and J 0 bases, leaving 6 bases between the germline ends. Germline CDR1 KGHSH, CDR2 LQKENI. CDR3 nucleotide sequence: TGTGCCAGCTCACCACGGGATATGAACACTGAAGCTTTCTTT. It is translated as CASSPRDMNTEAFF.